Each of the 4 T cell receptor beta chains below was sequenced from the same sample in a study of blood T cell repertoires in COVID-19. Repertoires were generated with immunoSEQ multiplex PCR, while TCRdb's copy carries only in-frame clones and drops some. The sample lists roughly 230,000 clones, approximately 84% occurring once. The sample taken for sequencing was PBMCs or T cells enriched from blood (not recorded which). The receptors stem from a man aged 50-60 years who had recovered from COVID-19.

The gene calls are TRBV19 and TRBJ1-1, with D possibly being TRBD1 (5 bases). V dropped 6 bases and J dropped 1 base, with 15 bases sitting between them. The germline V gene encodes CDR1 LNHDA and CDR2 SQIVND (reference sequence). The CDR3 spans 15 residues. The CDR3 loop is CASSPRGQGNTEAFF. CDR3 DNA sequence: TGTGCCAGTAGCCCACGCGGCCAGGGGAACACTGAAGCTTTCTTT.

J is TRBJ1-4 and V is TRBV5-4; 7 nucleotides align to TRBD1. The CDR3 extends over 14 amino acids. The germline CDR1 and CDR2 sequences are SGHNT and YYREEE (reference sequence). V shed 0 bases, J shed 6 bases, and the junction held 2 bases outside the gene matches. For the CDR3, the DNA is TGTGCCAGCAGCTTGGGACAGGGCGATGAAAAACTGTTTTTT. Translating gives CASSLGQGDEKLFF.

This clone is a singleton in its sample. The chain is built from TRBV2 and TRBJ1-3; D perhaps matches TRBD1 (5 bases). Trimming stripped 8 bases from V and 9 bases from J, with 14 bases between. Looked up from germline, CDR1 is SNHLY and CDR2 is FYNNEI. The CDR3 has 12 residues. The CDR3, as DNA: TGTGCCAGCGGTGGGGGAGGAGGCACCATATATTTT. Its translation is CASGGGGGTIYF.

The V and J genes are TRBV5-1 and TRBJ2-7; D is uncertain. Per germline, CDR1 SGHRS and CDR2 YFSETQ. The V and J ends lost 7 bases and 0 bases respectively, with 17 bases between them. CDR3 length: 15 residues. The CDR3: CASALEVGGSYEQYF. The CDR3 coding sequence is TGCGCCAGCGCTCTCGAGGTCGGTGGCTCCTACGAGCAGTACTTC. The entire variable domain, with the rest obtained from reference TRBV5-1 and TRBJ2-7, is as follows: KAGVTQTPRYLIKTRGQQVTLSCSPISGHRSVSWYQQTPGQGLQFLFEYFSETQRNKGNFPGRFSGRQFSNSRSEMNVSTLELGDSALYLCASALEVGGSYEQYFGPGTRLTVT.